The entry below describes one T cell receptor (beta chain). This CDR3 has 12 amino acids. V lost 6 bases, J lost 3 bases, and 7 bases lay in between. Germline V gene lookup returns CDR1 SGDLS and CDR2 YYNGEE. Positively selected for CCR7, the CD45RO-negative cells used as naive CD8 cells excluded terminally differentiated effector memory CD45RA+ cells. These data originate in a study of shared clonotypes between healthy human individuals. Measured with immunoSEQ multiplex PCR; TCRdb has only the in-frame clones, and not every one. The profile shows about 600,000 clones, less than 97% of them singletons.

The V call is TRBV9, the J call TRBJ2-1, with D possibly TRBD2 on 5 matching bases. The sequencing sample was made of naive CD8+ T cells sorted from blood. The receptor comes from a woman aged 30 to 39 in good health. The CDR3 coding sequence is TGTGCCAGCAACAGCGGCTACAATGAGCAGTTCTTC. It codes for CASNSGYNEQFF.